The rows below give T cell receptor beta chains drawn from one sample of a study of blood T cell repertoires in COVID-19. Sequencing used immunoSEQ multiplex PCR; TCRdb keeps in-frame clones, though not all of them. This table holds about 260,000 clones, more than 80% found once. Sequencing used peripheral blood. Receptors were obtained from a woman aged 40 to 50 with acute or convalescent COVID-19. Each CDR3 is given with its conserved first and last residue. The D gene is left open where the match is weak. Clone size is not always given. Where it is, it says once, few, many or a class for expanded clones.

abundance	j_gene	d_gene	v_gene	CDR3nt	CDR3aa
NA	TRBJ1-2	NA	TRBV28	TGTGCCAGCAGTCGGGATGAGGCAGCGAACTATGGCTACACCTTC	CASSRDEAANYGYTF
NA	TRBJ1-4	NA	TRBV9	TGTGCCAGCAGCGTAGGGAGTGGGCAGGGAAAGGAAAAACTGTTTTTT	CASSVGSGQGKEKLFF
NA	TRBJ1-2	TRBD1	TRBV19	TGTGCCAGTAGTATAGATGTCAGCCAGGGGGCGTCGGGTGGCTACACCTTC	CASSIDVSQGASGGYTF
NA	TRBJ2-5	TRBD1	TRBV28	TGTGCCAGCAGAGGTGGGGCAGGGGGCTTCCAAGAGACCCAGTACTTC	CASRGGAGGFQETQYF
NA	TRBJ1-5	TRBD1	TRBV18	TGTGCCAGCTCACCAGGGACAGGTCAAAGTCAGCCCCAGCATTTT	CASSPGTGQSQPQHF
many	TRBJ1-2	NA	TRBV6-6	TGTGCCAGCAGTTATGGGGGGTCTGGCTACACCTTC	CASSYGGSGYTF
NA	TRBJ1-2	TRBD1	TRBV10-1	TGCGCCAGCAGTGAGTGGAGGGGGCATGGCTACACCTTC	CASSEWRGHGYTF
NA	TRBJ1-2	TRBD1	TRBV10-3	TGTGCCATCAGTGGAGACAGGGCGGATGGCTACACCTTC	CAISGDRADGYTF
NA	TRBJ1-2	NA	TRBV19	TGTGCCAGTAGTACTCAGGTGTACAATGGCTACACCTTC	CASSTQVYNGYTF
NA	TRBJ1-1	NA	TRBV2	TGTGCCAGCAGTGATGCGGCGGGAGGCACTGAAGCTTTCTTT	CASSDAAGGTEAFF
NA	TRBJ2-1	TRBD2	TRBV11-2	TGTGCCAGCAGCCCCAGGGCGGGGGGACGACAGAGCTCCTACAATGAGCAGTTCTTC	CASSPRAGGRQSSYNEQFF
NA	TRBJ2-3	NA	TRBV7-9	TGTGCCAGCACCCCCCCGGTGTGGGGGGGGCCGTCGACAGATACGCAGTATTTT	CASTPPVWGGPSTDTQYF
NA	TRBJ1-2	TRBD1	TRBV7-9	TGTGCCAGCAGCCTCCAAACCGGGACAGGGGATGGCTACACCTTC	CASSLQTGTGDGYTF
NA	TRBJ2-5	NA	TRBV2	TGTGCCAGCAGCGGGACTTTGGGCCGAGAGACCCAGTACTTC	CASSGTLGRETQYF
NA	TRBJ2-1	TRBD2	TRBV9	TGTGCCAGCGAGGAAAGCGGGGGGCCCAACAATGAGCAGTTCTTC	CASEESGGPNNEQFF
NA	TRBJ1-6	NA	TRBV20-1	TGCAGTGCTAGTGGGTCAACAAGGGGCAATTCACCCCTCCACTTT	CSASGSTRGNSPLHF
NA	TRBJ2-6	NA	TRBV15	TGTGCCACCAGCAGAGATGGCCCCGCTGGGGCCAACGTCCTGACTTTC	CATSRDGPAGANVLTF
NA	TRBJ1-6	TRBD1	TRBV18	TGTGCCAGCTCAGGACAGGGATTCAGCAATTCACCCCTCCACTTT	CASSGQGFSNSPLHF
NA	TRBJ1-1	NA	TRBV3-1/TRBV3-2	TGTGCCAGCAGCCACCGACAGTCACTATACACTGAAGCTTTCTTT	CASSHRQSLYTEAFF
NA	TRBJ1-2	TRBD1	TRBV28	TGTGCCAGCAGGACAGGACAGGGGGCAAGCTATGGCTACACCTTC	CASRTGQGASYGYTF
NA	TRBJ2-1	TRBD2	TRBV6-5	TGTGCCAGCAGATCTAGCGGACTTTACAATGAGCAGTTCTTC	CASRSSGLYNEQFF
NA	TRBJ1-1	TRBD1	TRBV12-5	TGTGCTAGTGGTACCGGGACAGGGGGAATGAACACTGAAGCTTTCTTT	CASGTGTGGMNTEAFF
NA	TRBJ1-2	NA	TRBV2	TGTGCCACCCGGGCCCAGGGGCTGGGATATGGCTACACCTTC	CATRAQGLGYGYTF
NA	TRBJ2-2	TRBD2	TRBV11-2	TGTGCCAGCAGCATAACGGGGGGACTGAACACCGGGGAGCTGTTTTTT	CASSITGGLNTGELFF
NA	TRBJ1-1	TRBD1	TRBV19	TGTGCCAGCCGGGACAGGGGAACTGAAGCTTTCTTT	CASRDRGTEAFF
NA	TRBJ2-5	TRBD2	TRBV6-1	TGTGCCAGCAGTGGTTCTAGCGGGGGGCCCAGAGAGACCCAGTACTTC	CASSGSSGGPRETQYF
NA	TRBJ2-3	NA	TRBV7-2	TGTGCCAGCAGCCTTGAACCGGTCACAGATACGCAGTATTTT	CASSLEPVTDTQYF
few	TRBJ2-5	TRBD2	TRBV7-2	TGTGCCAGCAGCTTTGGGGGGGAAGAGACCCAGTACTTC	CASSFGGEETQYF
NA	TRBJ1-2	TRBD1	TRBV6-5	TGTGCCAGCAGTTTACAGGGGGGCTATGGCTACACCTTC	CASSLQGGYGYTF
NA	TRBJ2-1	TRBD2	TRBV3-1/TRBV3-2	TGTGCCAGCAGCCGACTAGCGGGGGGGCCCAATGAGCAGTTCTTC	CASSRLAGGPNEQFF